What follows is one T cell receptor (beta chain) and its context. Its antigen is not known. The trim removed 2 bases at V and 0 bases at J, leaving 4 bases unmatched. This CDR3 region has 16 residues. CDR1 and CDR2 (germline): SGHVS, FQNEAQ. These data are taken from a study of CD8 T cell repertoires and HIV-1 epitope variants. Study in general: Each of Twenty-five Gag and Nef epitope peptides stimulated a separate culture. Controls included no peptide, Ebola AY9 epitope, and a CMV, EBV, flu pool.

Study-level points and caveats: Under 10 TCR beta clonotypes were antigen-specific, 6 or 7 apparently recognizing autologous or escape variants.

TCR beta CDR3 was sequenced at survey depth on immunoSEQ. TCRdb's table, derived via immunoSEQ multiplex PCR, lists solely in-frame clones and lacks some. This table holds some 6,000 clones, under 75% found once. The V gene is TRBV7-8, the J gene TRBJ1-3; TRBD1 matches at 7 bases. The clonotype was recovered from a male donor with HIV. The material sequenced was cultured CD8+ T cells derived from PBMCs. The CDR3 region has the DNA TGTGCCAGCAGCTTACAGACAGGGAGCTCTGGAAACACCATATATTTT. Residues: CASSLQTGSSGNTIYF.